Each of the 18 T cell receptor beta chains below was sequenced from the same sample in a study of blood T cell repertoires in COVID-19. Generated by immunoSEQ multiplex PCR, the TCRdb table keeps only in-frame clones and is missing some. The data hold 400,000 or so clones, with about 90% observed a single time. The sample was PBMCs or T cells enriched from blood (not recorded which). Receptors originate from a man aged 18 to 30 who had recovered from COVID-19.

This chain links TRBV27 with TRBJ2-3; no clear D. The CDR3 contains 12 residues. Trimming stripped 11 bases from V and 3 bases from J, with 12 bases between. CDR1 and CDR2 (germline): MNHEY, SMNVEV (reference sequence). The DNA for the CDR3 is TGTGCCCCCTTCAGGAAGACAGATACGCAGTATTTT. It is translated as CAPFRKTDTQYF.

V usage is TRBV28 and J usage is TRBJ2-1, with TRBD2 matching over 13 bases. The CDR3 spans 15 residues. CDR1 and CDR2 from the germline V gene are MDHEN and SYDVKM. V shed 6 bases and J 9 bases; nucleotides not matched to a gene: 8. The CDR3 loop is CASSPGLAGVGEQFF. CDR3 DNA sequence: TGTGCCAGCAGCCCAGGACTAGCGGGAGTGGGTGAGCAGTTCTTC. The whole variable domain, remainder taken from reference TRBV28 and TRBJ2-1, is DVKVTQSSRYLVKRTGEKVFLECVQDMDHENMFWYRQDPGLGLRLIYFSYDVKMKEKGDIPEGYSVSREKKERFSLILESASTNQTSMYLCASSPGLAGVGEQFFGPGTRLTVL.

This clone was found once. V is TRBV14 and J is TRBJ1-5, with 9 bases that match TRBD1. CDR1 is SGHDN and CDR2 is FVKESK in the germline V gene. Germline trimming cut 4 bases from V and 7 bases from J; bases unmatched to any gene: 5. The CDR3 loop spans 14 amino acids. CDR3 region: CASSPSDRGQPQHF. DNA of the CDR3: TGTGCCAGCAGCCCTTCGGACAGGGGACAGCCCCAGCATTTT.

This chain uses TRBV18 with TRBJ2-1, with D perhaps TRBD1 (5 bases). Trimming cost V 2 bases and J 9 bases, with 11 bases left between them. This CDR3 has 13 amino acids. Germline lookup yields CDR1 KGHSH and CDR2 LQKENI. The CDR3 DNA sequence: TGTGCCAGCTCACCATCCGAAGGGGCTGAGCAGTTCTTC. Protein sequence: CASSPSEGAEQFF.

V and J are TRBV7-2 and TRBJ2-2, with 14 positions matching TRBD2. With V trimmed by 6 bases and J by 2 bases, 5 bases remained unmatched. The CDR3 spans 17 residues. Germline values: CDR1 SGHTA, CDR2 FQGNSA. This CDR3 is CASRLTSGGANTGELFF. The CDR3 DNA is TGTGCCAGCAGACTGACTAGCGGGGGGGCCAACACCGGGGAGCTGTTTTTT.

The V gene is TRBV28, the J gene TRBJ2-7; TRBD1 aligns across 9 bases. This CDR3 spans 15 amino acids. V shed 2 bases, J shed 6 bases, and the junction held 8 bases outside the gene matches. Per germline, CDR1 MDHEN and CDR2 SYDVKM. CDR3 region: CASSLLGTGMGEQYF. The CDR3 bases are TGTGCCAGCAGTTTACTCGGGACAGGGATGGGCGAGCAGTACTTC.

The CDR3 DNA reads as TGTGCCAGCAGCAGGGACTGGAACGACAATGAGCAGTTCTTC. Protein product: CASSRDWNDNEQFF. This sequence joins TRBV11-2 and TRBJ2-1, with D perhaps matching TRBD2 (6 bases). CDR1 and CDR2 (germline): SGHAT, FQNNGV. Trimming removed 5 bases at V and 5 bases at J, with 13 bases between. The length of the CDR3 is 14 residues.

The V and J genes are TRBV6-1 and TRBJ2-7; D not resolved. V was trimmed by 1 base and J by 6 bases, leaving 13 bases between them. Germline assignment: CDR1 MNHNS and CDR2 SASEGT. The CDR3 has 14 amino acids. In DNA, the CDR3 is TGTGCCAGCAGTGAAGGATTTCGGGTTAGCGAGCAGTACTTC. Protein sequence: CASSEGFRVSEQYF.

The V call is TRBV2, the J call TRBJ1-5; 9 nucleotides agree with TRBD1. The J segment lost 2 bases and the V segment lost 7 bases, leaving 9 bases of the junction unmatched. The CDR3 is 16 residues long. Per the germline V gene, CDR1 is SNHLY and CDR2 is FYNNEI. The CDR3 DNA reads TGTGCCAGCACCCCGACGAGGACAGGGGGCAATCAGCCCCAGCATTTT. This translates into CASTPTRTGGNQPQHF.

This clone appeared a single time. The chain couples TRBV7-2 to TRBJ1-3; possibly TRBD1 for D (6 bases). The CDR3 runs 14 residues. Trimming left V 6 bases short and J 2 bases short, with 11 bases between. The germline V gene has CDR1 SGHTA and CDR2 FQGNSA. The CDR3 DNA reads TGTGCCAGCAGAACAGGGCAGACTGGAAACACCATATATTTT. The encoded protein is CASRTGQTGNTIYF.

J is TRBJ2-3 and V is TRBV5-1, with TRBD2 matching 13 bases. With 0 bases clipped from V and 8 bases from J, the junction kept 15 bases outside the gene matches. The CDR3 is made up of 19 amino acids. CDR1 is SGHRS and CDR2 is YFSETQ in the germline V gene. CDR3 sequence (DNA): TGCGCCAGCAGCTTGGAAGGGACTAGCGGGAATGTCCGCAGATCTACGCAGTATTTT. Encoded protein: CASSLEGTSGNVRRSTQYF.

This clone came up once. The V call is TRBV28, the J call TRBJ2-7; 13 bases agree with TRBD2. Trimming cost V 6 bases and J 5 bases; bases outside gene matches: 16. Germline values: CDR1 MDHEN, CDR2 SYDVKM. The CDR3 spans 18 residues. CDR3 coding DNA: TGTGCCAGCAGAAGCGTCGGACTAGCGGGGGACCTAGGGAACGAGCAGTACTTC. Residues: CASRSVGLAGDLGNEQYF.

The chain recombines TRBV11-3 with TRBJ2-1; TRBD2 aligns across 9 bases. Germline V gene data show CDR1 as SGHNT and CDR2 as YENEEA. The ends lost 1 base at V and 2 bases at J; junction bases unmatched: 0. The CDR3 totals 15 residues. CDR3 nucleotide sequence: TGTGCCAGCAGCTTAGGGACTAGCGCCTACAATGAGCAGTTCTTC. This codes for CASSLGTSAYNEQFF.

The chain is built from TRBV23-1 and TRBJ2-1, with D possibly matching TRBD2 (6 bases). TRBV23-1 is identified as an open reading frame with a role that is uncertain. Between the trimmed V and J ends, which lost 9 bases and 15 bases, there was a span of 27 bases. This CDR3 has 14 amino acids. The CDR3 DNA reads TGCGCCAGGTCGGGCGGAAGAAAAGCCTCCGGGGGGTTCTTC. Amino acids: CARSGGRKASGGFF.

The chain links TRBV30 to TRBJ2-3, with D possibly TRBD2 on 6 matching bases. CDR1 is GTSNPN, CDR2 SVGIG, per germline (reference sequence). V was cut by 0 bases and J by 4 bases, with 8 bases left in between. The CDR3 is 13 residues long. The CDR3 here is CAWSVGEADTQYF. The CDR3, as DNA: TGTGCCTGGAGTGTGGGGGAGGCAGATACGCAGTATTTT. The full variable domain, its missing parts supplied by reference TRBV30 and TRBJ2-3, is SQTIHQWPATLVQPVGSPLSLECTVEGTSNPNLYWYRQAAGRGLQLLFYSVGIGQISSEVPQNLSASRPQDRQFILSSKKLLLSDSGFYLCAWSVGEADTQYFGPGTRLTVL.

V and J are TRBV11-1 and TRBJ2-6, with a weak D call TRBD1 (5 bases). The CDR3 is 15 residues long. The V end lost 1 base, the J end lost 2 bases, and 6 bases lay between the germline ends. Germline CDR1 and CDR2: SGHAT and FQDESV (reference sequence). CDR3 region: CASSLEGTGANVLTF. The CDR3 region has the DNA TGTGCCAGCAGCTTAGAGGGGACTGGGGCCAACGTCCTGACTTTC. The whole variable domain, remainder taken from reference TRBV11-1 and TRBJ2-6, is EAEVAQSPRYKITEKSQAVAFWCDPISGHATLYWYRQILGQGPELLVQFQDESVVDDSQLPKDRFSAERLKGVDSTLKIQPAELGDSAMYLCASSLEGTGANVLTFGAGSRLTVL.

A single count supports this clone. The gene calls are TRBV12-3 or TRBV12-4 and TRBJ2-1, with D possibly TRBD2 on 6 matching bases. This CDR3 comprises 11 residues. Trimming took 5 bases from V and 8 from J, leaving 7 bases between them. The CDR3: CASSPGDEQFF. The CDR3 DNA is TGTGCCAGCAGTCCGGGGGATGAGCAGTTCTTC.

This chain links TRBV5-6 with TRBJ2-5, with D uncertain. This CDR3 contains 14 residues. Germline V gives CDR1 SGHDT, CDR2 YYEEEE. The V end lost 3 bases, the J end lost 3 bases, and 12 bases lay between the germline ends. CDR3 region: CASSSVAVKETQYF. In nucleotides, the CDR3 is TGTGCCAGCAGCTCCGTGGCGGTTAAAGAGACCCAGTACTTC.